One and the same sample provided the 21 T cell receptor beta chains below, sequenced in a study of CD8 T cells in ankylosing spondylitis. TCRdb re-called the 5' RACE reads through MiXCR, storing one row per CDR3 protein. Here the sample spans a few hundred thousand distinct CDR3 sequences, about 11% being singletons. The sample taken for sequencing was blood, either unsorted or a sorted T cell fraction (not recorded which). Receptors were obtained from a male donor with ankylosing spondylitis or in good health (not recorded which).

At least ten counts were recorded for this clonotype. The rearrangement joins TRBV12-3 or TRBV12-4 to TRBJ1-1; weak D call: TRBD1 (5 bases). CDR3 length: 14 residues. Trimming removed 1 base at V and 2 bases at J, with 8 bases between. The DNA for the CDR3 is TGTGCCAGCAGTTTAGACAGGAGCAACACTGAAGCTTTCTTT. As protein: CASSLDRSNTEAFF.

This clonotype was seen more than once but under ten times. The rearrangement links TRBV5-1 to TRBJ1-2; weak D call: TRBD1 (5 bases). The CDR3 consists of 15 residues. Trimming took 0 bases from V and 3 from J, leaving 12 bases between them. Germline loops: CDR1 SGHRS, CDR2 YFSETQ. CDR3 region: CASSLEATTDYGYTF. As DNA, the CDR3 is TGCGCCAGCAGCTTGGAGGCCACGACAGACTATGGCTACACCTTC. Using reference TRBV5-1 and TRBJ1-2 for the parts outside the CDR3, the full variable domain is KAGVTQTPRYLIKTRGQQVTLSCSPISGHRSVSWYQQTPGQGLQFLFEYFSETQRNKGNFPGRFSGRQFSNSRSEMNVSTLELGDSALYLCASSLEATTDYGYTFGSGTRLTVV.

The rearrangement joins TRBV18 to TRBJ2-5; 9 bases are shared with TRBD1. Trimming took 6 bases from V and 1 from J; bases not matched to a gene: 6. The CDR3 totals 15 residues. The germline V gene has CDR1 KGHSH and CDR2 LQKENI. The CDR3 DNA reads TGTGCCAGCTCCCGGACAGGGGATGGCCAAGAGACCCAGTACTTC. It yields the protein CASSRTGDGQETQYF.

This clonotype was seen a handful of times. The V and J genes are TRBV5-6 and TRBJ2-7; no reliable D call. Trimming pared 1 base from V and 5 bases from J, leaving 13 bases between. Looked up from germline, CDR1 is SGHDT and CDR2 is YYEEEE. The CDR3 is 14 amino acids. For the CDR3, the DNA is TGTGCCAGCAGCTTGTTGGTATTGTCCAACGAGCAGTACTTC. This translates into CASSLLVLSNEQYF.

This clonotype was picked up many times. V usage is TRBV6-5 and J usage is TRBJ2-2, with D uncertain. This CDR3 comprises 14 residues. CDR1 MNHEY and CDR2 SVGAGI come from the germline V gene. V dropped 2 bases and J dropped 6 bases, with 10 bases sitting between them. The CDR3 region is CASSYTKIAGELFF. The CDR3 DNA reads as TGTGCCAGCAGTTACACAAAGATAGCCGGGGAGCTGTTTTTT.

The J gene is TRBJ1-2, the V gene TRBV7-6; D unresolved. The CDR3 loop spans 16 amino acids. Deletions cut 5 bases from V and 8 bases from J, with 24 bases between. Germline lookup yields CDR1 SGHVS and CDR2 FNYEAQ. DNA of the CDR3: TGTGCCAGCAGCCCAACCATAAGCCGGGGAACGCGGGGCTACACCTTC. Encoded protein: CASSPTISRGTRGYTF.

Many counts were recorded for this clonotype. This chain connects TRBV4-1 to TRBJ2-7, with 10 positions matching TRBD1. The CDR3 length is 15 residues. Germline lookup yields CDR1 MGHRA and CDR2 YSYEKL. J was trimmed by 3 bases and V by 3 bases; bases with no gene match: 5. The CDR3 DNA follows: TGCGCCAGCAGCCACGACAGGGGGCGGTTCTACGAGCAGTACTTC. Translated, it gives CASSHDRGRFYEQYF.

This clonotype was recorded many times. The chain employs TRBV5-1 and TRBJ2-7; unclear D gene. Deletions cut 0 bases from V and 2 bases from J, with 6 bases between. Germline loops: CDR1 SGHRS, CDR2 YFSETQ. The CDR3 covers 13 residues. CDR3 nucleotides: TGCGCCAGCAGCTTGGCTGATGCCTACGAGCAGTACTTC. As protein: CASSLADAYEQYF.

This clonotype came up many times. The chain carries TRBV20-1 and TRBJ1-6, with no clear D. CDR3 length: 12 amino acids. CDR1 is DFQATT and CDR2 is SNEGSKA in the germline V gene (reference sequence). V was shortened by 3 bases and J by 0 bases, with 0 bases between the two germline ends. In DNA form, the CDR3 reads TGCAGTGCTAGCTCCTATAATTCACCCCTCCACTTT. It specifies CSASSYNSPLHF.

This clonotype was seen many times. The V call is TRBV9, the J call TRBJ1-6; D is perhaps TRBD1 (5 bases). V lost 5 bases and J lost 0, with 9 bases in between. This CDR3 comprises 15 residues. Germline V gene sequence: CDR1 SGDLS, CDR2 YYNGEE. The CDR3 nucleotides read TGTGCCAGCAGGCGGGGCAGCTCCTATAATTCACCCCTCCACTTT. Its translation: CASRRGSSYNSPLHF. The variable domain in full, with the rest retrieved from reference TRBV9 and TRBJ1-6, is DSGVTQTPKHLITATGQRVTLRCSPRSGDLSVYWYQQSLDQGLQFLIQYYNGEERAKGNILERFSAQQFPDLHSELNLSSLELGDSALYFCASRRGSSYNSPLHFGNGTRLTVT.

The genes are TRBV29-1 and TRBJ1-4, with 9 bases aligning to TRBD1. The V gene end was trimmed by 7 bases and the J gene end by 8 bases; junction bases not matched to a gene: 8. The CDR3 length is 13 residues. Germline V gene lookup returns CDR1 SQVTM and CDR2 ANQGSEA. CDR3 bases: TGCAGCGCTACCGGGACAGGGTACGAAAAACTGTTTTTT. Residues: CSATGTGYEKLFF.

This clonotype was counted a single time. This could be a read error, since a much larger clone is one nucleotide away. The CDR3 sequence is CASSLVGRGDEQFF. CDR3 coding DNA: TGTGCCAGCAGCTTAGTAGGCAGGGGAGATGAGCAGTTCTTC. This chain connects TRBV7-2 to TRBJ2-1, with TRBD1 as a possible D gene (6 bases). V gave up 1 base and J gave up 8 bases, with 12 bases separating them. The CDR3 runs 14 residues. CDR1 and CDR2 from the germline V gene are SGHTA and FQGNSA.

This clonotype was observed at least ten times. The chain recombines TRBV12-3 or TRBV12-4 with TRBJ1-4; TRBD1 matches 7 bases. The CDR3 is 12 residues long. With 5 bases clipped from V and 7 bases from J, the junction kept 1 base outside the gene matches. This CDR3 is CASSRQGEKLFF. Here the CDR3 DNA reads TGTGCCAGCAGTCGACAGGGTGAAAAACTGTTTTTT.

This clonotype has a count of ten or more. The chain carries TRBV5-1 and TRBJ2-2; no definite D call. Trimming removed 0 bases from V and 4 bases from J, with 10 bases in between. Germline V gene lookup returns CDR1 SGHRS and CDR2 YFSETQ. The length of the CDR3 is 15 residues. The CDR3 DNA follows: TGCGCCAGCAGCTTGGCAGGCGCCCCCACCGGGGAGCTGTTTTTT. Protein sequence: CASSLAGAPTGELFF.

The gene calls are TRBV10-3 and TRBJ2-2, with TRBD1 matching over 7 bases. V gave up 3 bases and J gave up 5 bases; unmatched junction bases: 9. In germline, CDR1 is ENHRY, CDR2 SYGVKD. This CDR3 has 16 residues. The CDR3 reads CAISDPPGQLTGELFF. CDR3 nucleotide sequence: TGTGCCATCAGTGACCCTCCGGGACAGCTAACCGGGGAGCTGTTTTTT.

This clonotype was observed at least ten times. The genes are TRBV3-1 and TRBJ2-1; 10 bases line up with TRBD2. V dropped 1 base and J dropped 6; count of bases not matched to a gene: 3. Germline CDR1 is LGHDT and CDR2 is YNNKEL (reference sequence). The CDR3 runs to 15 residues. CDR3 nucleotides: TGTGCCAGCAGCCAAGCTAGCGGGGGAGCCAATGAGCAGTTCTTC. Its translation: CASSQASGGANEQFF.

Notes on this clonotype: A much larger clone lies a single base off, so this may be a read error. V is TRBV2 and J is TRBJ1-1, with D perhaps matching TRBD1 (5 bases). CDR3 length equals 15 residues. The germline gives CDR1 SNHLY, CDR2 FYNNEI. Trimming took 4 bases from V and 0 from J, leaving 12 bases between them. CDR3 bases: TGTGCCAGCAGTGCCCCGAGACAGATGAACACTGAAGCTTTCTTT. It codes for CASSAPRQMNTEAFF.

This clonotype has ten or more counts. The chain combines TRBV12-3 or TRBV12-4 with TRBJ2-1; D is ambiguous. The V end lost 2 bases, the J end lost 6 bases, and 2 bases lay between the germline ends. CDR3 length: 11 residues. In DNA form, the CDR3 reads TGTGCCAGCAGTTTAATCAATGAGCAGTTCTTC. Protein: CASSLINEQFF.

At least ten counts were recorded for this clonotype. The rearrangement joins TRBV20-1 to TRBJ2-5; no firm D call. The V gene lost 0 bases and the J gene lost 3 bases, with 8 bases spanning the gap. The CDR3 is 13 residues long. The germline V gene encodes CDR1 DFQATT and CDR2 SNEGSKA (reference sequence). The CDR3 is CSARDSAKETQYF. CDR3 bases: TGCAGTGCTAGAGATTCGGCAAAAGAGACCCAGTACTTC.

This clonotype was seen repeatedly, ten times or more. The genes are TRBV20-1 and TRBJ1-5; D unresolved. V was cut by 6 bases and J by 5 bases, with 20 bases left in between. Germline CDR1 is DFQATT and CDR2 is SNEGSKA (reference sequence). CDR3 length: 15 amino acids. This chain's CDR3 is CSATPLTAQDQPQHF. The CDR3 DNA reads TGCAGTGCGACCCCACTCACAGCGCAGGATCAGCCCCAGCATTTT.

The chain joins TRBV20-1 to TRBJ1-2, with a possible D match to TRBD1 (6 bases). The CDR3 length is 15 residues. With 2 bases removed from V and 9 bases from J, the gap between germline ends came to 22 bases. The V gene's germline CDR1 is DFQATT and CDR2 SNEGSKA (reference sequence). The CDR3 loop reads CSARFGGGPPQSYTF. As DNA, the CDR3 is TGCAGTGCTAGATTCGGGGGGGGCCCTCCACAAAGCTACACCTTC.